These 29 T cell receptor beta chains share one sample of origin, sequenced in a study of read filtering for tumor transcriptome and immune sequencing (dated by TCRdb to between 2020 and 2021). The sequencing machine was an Illumina HiSeq 4000. TCR libraries were built from roughly 440 ng RNA with the Immunoverse kit, using molecular barcoded adaptors covering alpha/delta and beta/gamma chains. The public reads were quality trimmed at Q25 with fastp and then assembled into clones with MiXCR by TCRdb, keeping productive beta chains. Every CDR3 protein is listed once, alongside the most common genes and DNA of its rows. This sample comprises approximately 140,000 distinct CDR3 sequences, less than 15% of them detected only once. The ten largest clones represent 8% to 9% of the sample. Sequenced: a population of CD138-negative cells sorted from bone marrow. The meaning of the sample's cell subset or site label: bone marrow mononuclear cells depleted of CD138+ plasma/myeloma cells by negative magnetic selection. These TCRs come from a donor at least 40 years old with multiple myeloma.

The V call is TRBV27, the J call TRBJ2-7, with D possibly TRBD2 on 6 matching bases. Trimming stripped 3 bases from V and 0 bases from J, with 9 bases between. The CDR3 totals 14 residues. Germline-derived CDR1 and CDR2 are MNHEY and SMNVEV (reference sequence). This CDR3 reads CASSFSGNSYEQYF. CDR3 DNA sequence: TGTGCCAGCAGTTTTAGCGGAAACTCCTACGAGCAGTACTTC.

This clonotype was detected ten times or more. The DNA of the CDR3 is TGTGCCAGCAATGATCTCCTTAATGAGCAGTTCTTC. This translates into CASNDLLNEQFF. V gene TRBV19 combines with J gene TRBJ2-1; D is uncertain. V lost 9 bases and J 7 bases, leaving 13 bases between the germline ends. Germline V CDR1 and CDR2: LNHDA, SQIVND (reference sequence). The CDR3 is 12 amino acids.

This clonotype showed up just a few times. J is TRBJ2-3 and V is TRBV9, with D possibly TRBD1 on 6 matching bases. The CDR3 length is 11 residues. V was shortened by 6 bases and J by 5 bases, with 7 bases between the two germline ends. The germline gives CDR1 SGDLS, CDR2 YYNGEE. The DNA for the CDR3 is TGTGCCAGCACCAGGGGAGATACGCAGTATTTT. This codes for CASTRGDTQYF.

Comments on this clonotype: This sequence is one base from a far larger clone and is likely a read error. The chain employs TRBV12-3 or TRBV12-4 and TRBJ2-1; 11 bases align to TRBD2. V trimming: 6 bases; J trimming: 9 bases; junction bases outside the gene matches: 13. CDR3 length equals 16 residues. CDR3 sequence: CASSVGLAGDGGEQFF. Written as DNA, the CDR3 is TGTGCCAGCAGCGTTGGACTAGCGGGCGACGGGGGTGAGCAGTTCTTC.

This clonotype has ten or more counts. The genes are TRBV6-1 and TRBJ2-3, with D hard to call. Trimming stripped 3 bases from V and 0 bases from J, with 13 bases between. Germline V CDR1 and CDR2: MNHNS, SASEGT. CDR3 size: 16 residues. The CDR3 DNA reads as TGTGCCAGCAGTGAGGGATCCTCTAGGAGCACAGATACGCAGTATTTT. This encodes CASSEGSSRSTDTQYF.

This clonotype was seen ten or more times. V gene TRBV20-1 combines with J gene TRBJ2-4; D possibly corresponds to TRBD1 (6 bases). Between the trimmed V and J ends, which lost 3 bases and 7 bases, there was a span of 16 bases. The CDR3 runs to 14 residues. Per the germline V gene, CDR1 is DFQATT and CDR2 is SNEGSKA (reference sequence). The CDR3 sequence: CSASLAGAYNIQYF. The CDR3 DNA reads TGCAGTGCTAGCTTAGCAGGGGCCTATAACATTCAGTACTTC.

The chain carries TRBV19 and TRBJ2-1; TRBD2 matches at 8 bases. This CDR3 region has 14 residues. Germline trimming cut 9 bases from V and 3 bases from J; bases unmatched to any gene: 7. Germline lookup yields CDR1 LNHDA and CDR2 SQIVND (reference sequence). The CDR3 DNA reads as TGTGCCAGCAAGAGCGGGAGAGACTACAATGAGCAGTTCTTC. Translation: CASKSGRDYNEQFF.

The chain has TRBV20-1 and TRBJ1-1; D uncertain. The CDR3 consists of 11 residues. CDR1 is DFQATT and CDR2 is SNEGSKA in the germline V gene (reference sequence). Trimming removed 0 bases from V and 6 bases from J, with 5 bases in between. The CDR3 DNA reads TGCAGTGCTAGAGATCCAGCTGAAGCTTTCTTT. Translating it yields CSARDPAEAFF.

This clonotype has ten or more counts. This chain links TRBV20-1 with TRBJ2-7; D gene ambiguous. The V gene lost 0 bases and the J gene lost 2 bases, with 11 bases spanning the gap. This CDR3 spans 14 amino acids. Germline V lookup: CDR1 DFQATT, CDR2 SNEGSKA (reference sequence). CDR3 bases: TGCAGTGCTAGAGATCAGGTCACCGCCTACGAGCAGTACTTC. The encoded protein is CSARDQVTAYEQYF.

Many counts were recorded for this clonotype. CDR3 nucleotide sequence: TGTGCCATCAGTGAATCGCAGCTGAACACCGGGGAGCTGTTTTTT. It specifies CAISESQLNTGELFF. This rearrangement joins TRBV10-3 to TRBJ2-2; no clear D. The CDR3 covers 15 residues. The germline V gene has CDR1 ENHRY and CDR2 SYGVKD. V shed 3 bases and J shed 1 base, with 9 bases lying between them.

Many counts were recorded for this clonotype. V and J are TRBV29-1 and TRBJ1-1; D ambiguous. CDR1 and CDR2 from the germline V gene are SQVTM and ANQGSEA. CDR3 size: 11 residues. V lost 1 base, J lost 7 bases, and 7 bases lay in between. The chain's CDR3 is CSVEGDGEAFF. The CDR3 nucleotides read TGCAGCGTTGAAGGAGACGGTGAAGCTTTCTTT. Full variable domain (missing parts from reference TRBV29-1 and TRBJ1-1): SAVISQKPSRDICQRGTSLTIQCQVDSQVTMMFWYRQQPGQSLTLIATANQGSEATYESGFVIDKFPISRPNLTFSTLTVSNMSPEDSSIYLCSVEGDGEAFFGQGTRLTVV.

This clonotype was picked up a small number of times. The rearrangement joins TRBV30 to TRBJ2-3, with 7 bases identical to TRBD2. Trimming at V came to 3 bases and at J to 7 bases, leaving 10 bases not matched to a gene. Germline V gene lookup returns CDR1 GTSNPN and CDR2 SVGIG (reference sequence). The CDR3 is 14 residues long. CDR3 sequence reads: CAWRTKWRENTQYF. Here the CDR3 DNA reads TGTGCCTGGAGAACTAAATGGCGGGAGAATACGCAGTATTTT.

This clonotype was detected ten times or more. The chain joins TRBV10-1 to TRBJ1-1; no firm D call. Germline lookup yields CDR1 WNHNN and CDR2 SYGVQD (reference sequence). V was clipped by 0 bases and J by 5 bases, with 13 bases between them. The CDR3 runs to 15 residues. DNA for the CDR3: TGCGCCAGCAGTGAGTCCAGAATTCAGTATACTGAAGCTTTCTTT. Protein sequence: CASSESRIQYTEAFF.

This clonotype appeared many times. The chain uses TRBV12-3 or TRBV12-4 and TRBJ2-1; D is unresolved. The V end was cut by 6 bases, the J end by 5 bases, with 8 bases between. The CDR3 runs to 12 residues. In DNA form, the CDR3 reads TGTGCCAGCAGCCGACGGGACAATGAGCAGTTCTTC. This gives the protein CASSRRDNEQFF.

Turning to this clonotype: A single base separates this from a much larger clone, so it may be a read error. V and J are TRBV6-6 and TRBJ1-4; D may be TRBD1 (6 bases). CDR1 is MNHNY and CDR2 is SVGAGI in the germline V gene (reference sequence). The CDR3 is 13 residues long. The chain's CDR3 is CASTSQGRENLFF. Written as DNA, the CDR3 is TGTGCCAGCACCTCCCAGGGGCGCGAAAACCTGTTTTTT.

Many counts were recorded for this clonotype. This sequence joins TRBV4-1 and TRBJ2-5; the D gene is possibly TRBD1 (7 bases). This CDR3 is 19 amino acids long. Germline CDR1 reads MGHRA; CDR2 reads YSYEKL. Trimming shortened V by 0 bases and J by 2 bases, and 22 bases separated the two germline ends. This CDR3 is CASSQDSLGGTGEQETQYF. The CDR3 DNA follows: TGCGCCAGCAGCCAAGATTCGCTGGGGGGTACAGGGGAGCAAGAGACCCAGTACTTC.

This clonotype was counted many times. The J gene is TRBJ1-1, the V gene TRBV19; unclear D gene. Germline loops: CDR1 LNHDA, CDR2 SQIVND (reference sequence). V was pared by 3 bases and J by 1 base, with 12 bases between. The CDR3 loop spans 15 amino acids. The CDR3 protein is CASSISTRANTEAFF. The CDR3 DNA follows: TGTGCCAGTAGTATCTCGACCCGGGCGAACACTGAAGCTTTCTTT.

As concerns this clonotype: With a much larger clone just one base away, this may be a read error. V is TRBV7-9 and J is TRBJ2-1; 7 nucleotides line up with TRBD2. The germline gives CDR1 SEHNR, CDR2 FQNEAQ (reference sequence). The CDR3 has 12 amino acids. Trimming removed 8 bases from V and 12 bases from J; junction bases left unmatched: 10. The CDR3 is CASGPGGMGQFF. The CDR3, as DNA: TGTGCCAGCGGCCCGGGGGGAATGGGGCAGTTCTTC.

This clonotype has only a few counts. The chain links TRBV19 to TRBJ1-5, with 8 bases matching TRBD1. This CDR3 has 18 amino acids. V trimming: 2 bases; J trimming: 2 bases; junction bases outside the gene matches: 11. Per the germline V gene, CDR1 is LNHDA and CDR2 is SQIVND (reference sequence). CDR3 sequence: CASSILYSGGEGNQPQHF. CDR3 nucleotide sequence: TGTGCCAGTAGTATACTATACTCAGGGGGCGAGGGCAATCAGCCCCAGCATTTT.

This clonotype has ten or more counts. The chain carries TRBV2 and TRBJ2-7; 8 bases align to TRBD1. Germline V gene lookup returns CDR1 SNHLY and CDR2 FYNNEI. The CDR3 consists of 15 residues. Germline trimming cut 6 bases from V and 0 bases from J; bases unmatched to any gene: 7. The CDR3 is CASRKDRATSYEQYF. As DNA, the CDR3 is TGTGCCAGCAGGAAGGACAGGGCAACCTCCTACGAGCAGTACTTC. The variable domain in full, completed from reference TRBV2 and TRBJ2-7, reads EPEVTQTPSHQVTQMGQEVILRCVPISNHLYFYWYRQILGQKVEFLVSFYNNEISEKSEIFDDQFSVERPDGSNFTLKIRSTKLEDSAMYFCASRKDRATSYEQYFGPGTRLTVT.

This clonotype has just a few counts. This may arise from a read error, as a much more abundant clone is one base away. This sequence joins TRBV19 and TRBJ2-6; D perhaps matches TRBD1 (5 bases). The CDR3 is 14 residues long. Germline CDR1 is LNHDA and CDR2 is SQIVND (reference sequence). CDR3 sequence reads: CASSISPGANVRTF. Written as DNA, the CDR3 is TGTGCCAGTAGTATATCCCCTGGGGCCAACGTCCGGACTTTC.

This clonotype was counted only a few times. This sequence may be a read error, since a much larger clone differs from it by one base. This chain uses TRBV20-1 with TRBJ2-1, with no clear D. Germline CDR1 DFQATT, CDR2 SNEGSKA (reference sequence). This CDR3 spans 14 amino acids. The CDR3 DNA follows: TGCAGTGCTAGTCAAGGTAGTTGGAACAATGAGCGGTTCTTC. It codes for CSASQGSWNNERFF.

This clonotype showed up many times. The gene calls are TRBV29-1 and TRBJ2-2, with 8 bases that match TRBD1. J gave up 3 bases and V 4 bases, and 10 bases lay outside the gene matches. Germline-derived CDR1 and CDR2 are SQVTM and ANQGSEA. The CDR3 contains 16 residues. CDR3 DNA: TGCAGCGTTGTGGCACCGGGACAGGTGGACACCGGGGAGCTGTTTTTT. Its translation is CSVVAPGQVDTGELFF.

This clonotype has a count of ten or more. The genes are TRBV5-1 and TRBJ2-1; TRBD2 matches 10 bases. Losses at the gene ends were 3 bases for V and 6 bases for J; bases not matched to a gene: 6. This CDR3 contains 15 residues. CDR1 and CDR2 (germline): SGHRS, YFSETQ. This chain's CDR3 is CASSSLAGEGNEQFF. The CDR3 DNA follows: TGCGCCAGCAGCTCGCTAGCGGGAGAAGGCAATGAGCAGTTCTTC.

Many counts were recorded for this clonotype. The rearrangement links TRBV4-2 to TRBJ1-6; no reliable D call. V lost 0 bases and J 5 bases, leaving 11 bases between the germline ends. The CDR3 totals 16 residues. From germline, CDR1 is LGHNA and CDR2 YNFKEQ. CDR3 amino acids: CASSQEPGADNSPLHF. In DNA form, the CDR3 reads TGTGCCAGCAGCCAAGAACCTGGTGCGGATAATTCACCCCTCCACTTT.

This clonotype was counted ten times or more. The CDR3 DNA reads TGTGCCAGCAGCGTCCTCTCAACGGTCTCCTACAATGAGCAGTTCTTC. This translates into CASSVLSTVSYNEQFF. This chain connects TRBV9 to TRBJ2-1; D gene ambiguous. The CDR3 has 16 residues. Trimming took off 2 bases at V and 0 bases at J, with 12 bases between the two ends. Germline-derived CDR1 and CDR2 are SGDLS and YYNGEE.

The sample holds a few counts of this clonotype. A much larger clone lies a single base off, so this may be a read error. This chain connects TRBV19 to TRBJ2-7, with 10 bases fitting TRBD2. The CDR3 runs 16 residues. Germline V gene lookup returns CDR1 LNHDA and CDR2 SQIVND (reference sequence). V lost 6 bases, J lost 1 base, and 9 bases stayed unmatched. CDR3: CASSSRRTSGSYEQYF. For the CDR3, the DNA is TGTGCCAGTAGCTCTAGAAGGACTAGCGGATCCTACGAGCAGTACTTC. The full variable domain, with the rest looked up from reference TRBV19 and TRBJ2-7, is DGGITQSPKYLFRKEGQNVTLSCEQNLNHDAMYWYRQDPGQGLRLIYYSQIVNDFQKGDIAEGYSVSREKKESFPLTVTSAQKNPTAFYLCASSSRRTSGSYEQYFGPGTRLTVT.

Points on this clonotype: It may be a read error: a sequence one base away is much more abundant. A read error is likely, as this CDR3 ends without the conserved phenylalanine or tryptophan. The genes are TRBV6-5 and TRBJ2-7, with TRBD1 matching 9 bases. The germline gives CDR1 MNHEY, CDR2 SVGAGI. The CDR3 extends over 15 amino acids. Losses at the gene ends were 3 bases for V and 1 base for J; bases not matched to a gene: 4. The CDR3 coding sequence is TGTGCCAGCAGTTATAGGACAGGGGAGTCCTACGAGCAGTACTCC. Translating gives CASSYRTGESYEQYS.

This clonotype was recorded many times. The chain links TRBV7-9 to TRBJ2-2; no definite D call. V lost 0 bases, J lost 5 bases, and 7 bases lay in between. Germline CDR1 is SEHNR and CDR2 is FQNEAQ (reference sequence). This CDR3 is 14 amino acids long. The CDR3 nucleotides are TGTGCCAGCAGCTTAGCGGCCAGTACCGGGGAGCTGTTTTTT. Protein sequence: CASSLAASTGELFF.